This record looks at one T cell receptor beta chain sequence and its context. The CDR3 has 15 residues. Germline V lookup: CDR1 SQVTM, CDR2 ANQGSEA. V was trimmed by 4 bases and J by 1 base, leaving 16 bases between them. This sample is drawn from a study of blood T cell repertoires in COVID-19. Study as a whole: The origin of the acute and convalescent COVID-19 samples was the United States, Italy and Spain.

As handled by the study authors: Estimation of nucleated cell counts relied on the amplification of reference gene primers. Sequencing used immunoSEQ multiplex PCR; TCRdb keeps in-frame clones, though not all of them. The V and J calls and clone size are taken from that table; D and trimming were inferred from the DNA. The sample lists approximately 190,000 clones; more than 75% were seen once. This chain connects TRBV29-1 to TRBJ1-1; maybe TRBD1 (6 bases). The sample was peripheral blood. This clonotype was sampled from a man aged 40-55 years with active or convalescent COVID-19. Here the CDR3 reads CSVGGGGPRNTEAFF. For the CDR3, the DNA is TGCAGCGTTGGGGGCGGGGGCCCAAGGAACACTGAAGCTTTCTTT.